The text below deals with one TCR beta chain. The source of the sample is a study of blood T cells in healthy people across ages. Healthy Caucasians from Russia aged roughly 6 to 90 served as donors. Each donor supplied about 9.6 milliliters of peripheral blood. With a J-beta primer mix and a sample-barcoded 5' primer, a second PCR ran about 7 to 11 cycles. Each cDNA was tagged by a template-switch adaptor containing 12 random nucleotides. From the 5' RACE reads, TCRdb called clonotypes with MiXCR, one entry per CDR3 protein. Of about a million distinct CDR3 sequences in the sample, about 48% were seen once. Germline CDR1 is MGHRA and CDR2 is YSYEKL. J lost 1 base, V lost 0 bases, and 5 bases had no gene match. The CDR3 consists of 17 residues.

This chain uses TRBV4-1 with TRBJ2-2, with 7 nucleotides matching TRBD2. What was sequenced was blood. The TCR comes from a man younger than 40 in good health. CDR3 loop: CASSQEYQRGNTGELFF. The DNA for the CDR3 is TGCGCCAGCAGCCAAGAATACCAGCGGGGGAACACCGGGGAGCTGTTTTTT.